The next 24 T cell receptor beta chains were all read from a single sample in a study of vaccination and CD4 T cells after COVID-19. Treatment in this sample: roughly ten-day PBMC culture with coronavirus spike peptide pools or control peptides (ViraFEST assay). No antigen has been assigned to these receptors. Sequencing of the DNA from cultured CD4+ T cells was carried out with the Oncomine TCR Beta short-read assay. TCRdb reanalysed the PCR reads using MiXCR and keeps one entry per CDR3 protein. The data hold more than 20,000 distinct CDR3 sequences, with less than 75% observed a single time. Sequenced: CD4+ T cells from blood, cultured in vitro. Source of these receptors: a human donor who had recovered from COVID-19.

This chain links TRBV24-1 with TRBJ2-2, with TRBD1 matching 8 bases. Germline assignment: CDR1 KGHDR and CDR2 SFDVKD. The CDR3 is made up of 14 amino acids. V lost 5 bases to trimming and J lost 4 bases; unmatched junction nucleotides: 2. The CDR3 here is CATSGTGFTGELFF. The CDR3 region has the DNA TGTGCCACCAGTGGGACAGGGTTCACCGGGGAGCTGTTTTTT.

CDR3 DNA: TGTGCCACCTCAGTGCGGGACGGATTAGATACGCAGTATTTT. Translated, it gives CATSVRDGLDTQYF. The chain has TRBV10-3 and TRBJ2-3, with D possibly being TRBD2 (6 bases). The germline V gene has CDR1 ENHRY and CDR2 SYGVKD. The V end was cut by 10 bases, the J end by 5 bases, with 19 bases between. The CDR3 spans 14 residues.

CDR3 region: CASSPPPGPPTYEQYF. Here the CDR3 DNA reads TGTGCCAGCAGTCCCCCCCCGGGACCCCCGACCTACGAGCAGTACTTC. V gene TRBV7-9 combines with J gene TRBJ2-7, with D tentatively TRBD1 or TRBD2 (5 bases each). This CDR3 has 16 amino acids. Germline V gene sequence: CDR1 SEHNR, CDR2 FQNEAQ (reference sequence). The V gene lost 6 bases and the J gene lost 2 bases, with 20 bases spanning the gap.

The CDR3 spells CASSGFRGTSGINEQFF. Written as DNA, the CDR3 is TGTGCCAGCAGTGGTTTTAGGGGGACTAGCGGGATTAATGAGCAGTTCTTC. This chain uses TRBV25-1 with TRBJ2-1; 13 bases line up with TRBD2. V lost 4 bases, J lost 7 bases, and 10 bases stayed unmatched. Germline V gene sequence: CDR1 MGHDK, CDR2 SYGVNS. The CDR3 sequence is 17 residues long. The whole variable domain, remainder taken from reference TRBV25-1 and TRBJ2-1, is EADIYQTPRYLVIGTGKKITLECSQTMGHDKMYWYQQDPGMELHLIHYSYGVNSTEKGDLSSESTVSRIRTEHFPLTLESARPSHTSQYLCASSGFRGTSGINEQFFGPGTRLTVL.

The rearrangement uses TRBV11-2 and TRBJ2-7; D not certain. The CDR3 extends over 13 amino acids. Germline V gene lookup returns CDR1 SGHAT and CDR2 FQNNGV. Trimming stripped 2 bases from V and 3 bases from J, with 8 bases between. As DNA, the CDR3 is TGTGCCAGCAGCTTACGCGGTAACTACGAGCAGTACTTC. It is translated as CASSLRGNYEQYF.

This clonotype was recorded a few times. The chain uses TRBV6-5 and TRBJ2-7; 9 bases agree with TRBD2. Germline assignment: CDR1 MNHEY and CDR2 SVGAGI. Losses at the gene ends were 4 bases for V and 0 bases for J; bases not matched to a gene: 4. The CDR3 consists of 15 residues. The CDR3 DNA reads TGTGCCAGCAGTTCGGCGCGGGAGGGCTCCTACGAGCAGTACTTC. It specifies CASSSAREGSYEQYF.

This chain joins TRBV2 and TRBJ2-1; 7 nucleotides align to TRBD2. V trimming: 6 bases; J trimming: 9 bases; junction bases outside the gene matches: 11. The CDR3 consists of 14 residues. Germline V gene sequence: CDR1 SNHLY, CDR2 FYNNEI. CDR3 in amino acids: CASSGTTPGSEQFF. The CDR3 region has the DNA TGTGCCAGCAGCGGGACTACACCCGGCAGTGAGCAGTTCTTC.

The J gene is TRBJ2-3, the V gene TRBV20-1, with D perhaps TRBD2 (6 bases). The CDR3 extends over 16 amino acids. CDR1 DFQATT and CDR2 SNEGSKA come from the germline V gene (reference sequence). Trimming stripped 2 bases from V and 1 base from J, with 16 bases between. In DNA, the CDR3 is TGCAGTGCTAGACGGGGGAGTAACTACGGCACAGATACGCAGTATTTT. Translated, it gives CSARRGSNYGTDTQYF.

The CDR3 region has the DNA TGCAGTCCCTCAGACCCTACCGTCTACGAGCAGTACTTC. This encodes CSPSDPTVYEQYF. The V gene is TRBV20-1, the J gene TRBJ2-7; D not certain. V lost 8 bases and J 3 bases, leaving 17 bases between the germline ends. Germline CDR1 DFQATT, CDR2 SNEGSKA (reference sequence). CDR3 size: 13 residues.

The rearrangement uses TRBV30 and TRBJ2-1, with a possible D match to TRBD2 (6 bases). The V end was cut by 4 bases, the J end by 8 bases, with 18 bases between. CDR1 and CDR2 (germline): GTSNPN, SVGIG (reference sequence). The CDR3 contains 14 residues. The chain's CDR3 is CAWNPGPSADEQFF. Written as DNA, the CDR3 is TGTGCCTGGAACCCCGGGCCTAGCGCCGATGAGCAGTTCTTC.

The V call is TRBV7-2, the J call TRBJ2-5; 8 bases align to TRBD1. Germline trimming cut 5 bases from V and 1 base from J; bases unmatched to any gene: 9. This CDR3 has 16 residues. CDR1 is SGHTA and CDR2 is FQGNSA in the germline V gene. The CDR3 bases are TGTGCCAGCAGCCAGGGGACAGGAGGGTCCCAAGAGACCCAGTACTTC. It is translated as CASSQGTGGSQETQYF.

The sample holds one count of this clonotype. This rearrangement joins TRBV12-3 or TRBV12-4 to TRBJ1-5; perhaps TRBD1 as D (6 bases). The CDR3 has 15 residues. Trimming took off 3 bases at V and 3 bases at J, with 12 bases between the two ends. CDR3 region: CASSFVDSANQPQHF. Written as DNA, the CDR3 is TGTGCCAGCAGTTTCGTGGACAGCGCCAATCAGCCCCAGCATTTT.

The rearrangement links TRBV12-3 or TRBV12-4 to TRBJ1-5; 7 positions match TRBD1. CDR3 length: 15 amino acids. The junction had 6 bases not matched to a gene; V was cut back by 6 bases and J by 1 base. The CDR3 protein is CASRPGTASNQPQHF. The CDR3 nucleotides are TGTGCCAGCAGACCTGGGACAGCCAGCAATCAGCCCCAGCATTTT.

V and J are TRBV24-1 and TRBJ1-2; no definite D call. The V gene lost 0 bases and the J gene lost 10 bases, with 5 bases spanning the gap. The CDR3 extends over 11 amino acids. Germline-derived CDR1 and CDR2 are KGHDR and SFDVKD. CDR3 DNA: TGTGCCACCAGTGATTTGGGGCACTACACCTTC. The encoded protein is CATSDLGHYTF.

The rearrangement uses TRBV18 and TRBJ2-7; D might be TRBD1 (6 bases). This CDR3 contains 14 residues. Trimming shortened V by 0 bases and J by 6 bases, and 12 bases separated the two germline ends. The germline V gene encodes CDR1 KGHSH and CDR2 LQKENI. CDR3 residues: CASSPPGDILEQYF. For the CDR3, the DNA is TGTGCCAGCTCACCACCGGGGGACATTCTCGAGCAGTACTTC.

The table lists this clonotype with a few counts. This chain links TRBV30 with TRBJ1-6, with 8 bases identical to TRBD1. The germline gives CDR1 GTSNPN, CDR2 SVGIG (reference sequence). Trimming at V came to 3 bases and at J to 10 bases, leaving 14 bases not matched to a gene. This CDR3 has 16 residues. Here the CDR3 reads CAWSHLDRGLGSPLHF. DNA for the CDR3: TGTGCCTGGAGCCACCTAGACAGGGGCCTCGGGTCACCCCTCCACTTT.

The chain couples TRBV7-3 to TRBJ2-2, with TRBD2 identical over 7 bases. Germline trimming cut 4 bases from V and 4 bases from J; bases unmatched to any gene: 3. The CDR3 runs 14 residues. Looked up from germline, CDR1 is SGHTA and CDR2 is FQGTGA. CDR3 coding DNA: TGTGCCAGCAGCTCCGCGGGGGTCACCGGGGAGCTGTTTTTT. Translated: CASSSAGVTGELFF. The whole variable domain, filled in from reference TRBV7-3 and TRBJ2-2, reads GAGVSQTPSNKVTEKGKYVELRCDPISGHTALYWYRQSLGQGPEFLIYFQGTGAADDSGLPNDRFFAVRPEGSVSTLKIQRTERGDSAVYLCASSSAGVTGELFFGEGSRLTVL.

The genes are TRBV7-3 and TRBJ2-3, with no clear D. CDR3 length equals 18 residues. The V gene lost 5 bases and the J gene lost 6 bases, with 27 bases spanning the gap. The germline gives CDR1 SGHTA, CDR2 FQGTGA. CDR3 region: CASSLTPSSPPPRDTQYF. In nucleotides, the CDR3 is TGTGCCAGCAGCCTTACGCCGAGTAGCCCCCCCCCGCGTGATACGCAGTATTTT.

The chain joins TRBV20-1 to TRBJ2-3; the D gene could be TRBD1 or TRBD2 (5 bases each). The CDR3 sequence is 11 residues long. Germline V gene sequence: CDR1 DFQATT, CDR2 SNEGSKA (reference sequence). V was cut by 6 bases and J by 8 bases, with 12 bases left in between. The CDR3: CSATLGTTQYF. CDR3 DNA sequence: TGCAGTGCCACGTTAGGGACTACGCAGTATTTT.

The V gene is TRBV29-1, the J gene TRBJ1-2; D not certain. Trimming shortened V by 3 bases and J by 8 bases, and 13 bases separated the two germline ends. CDR1 and CDR2 (germline): SQVTM, ANQGSEA. This CDR3 has 12 amino acids. The chain's CDR3 is CSVDREVEGYTF. The CDR3 DNA follows: TGCAGCGTTGACAGAGAGGTAGAGGGCTACACCTTC.

This clonotype was seen just once. This sequence joins TRBV11-3 and TRBJ1-1; no firm D call. Germline CDR1 and CDR2: SGHNT and YENEEA. The CDR3 is 13 amino acids. V lost 5 bases, J lost 0 bases, and 7 bases lay in between. CDR3 protein: CASSEGVNTEAFF. In DNA, the CDR3 is TGTGCCAGCAGCGAAGGAGTGAACACTGAAGCTTTCTTT.

This chain uses TRBV20-1 with TRBJ1-1, with D perhaps matching TRBD1 (6 bases). Trimming pared 5 bases from V and 11 bases from J, leaving 24 bases between. Germline V gene lookup returns CDR1 DFQATT and CDR2 SNEGSKA (reference sequence). The CDR3 totals 14 residues. This CDR3 reads CSALRAGEGFGAFF. In DNA, the CDR3 is TGCAGTGCTTTGCGGGCAGGGGAGGGGTTTGGCGCTTTCTTT.

The table lists this clonotype with a count of one. V is TRBV6-2 or TRBV6-3 and J is TRBJ1-1, with no clear D. V lost 6 bases and J 8 bases, leaving 13 bases between the germline ends. The CDR3 has 12 amino acids. Germline-derived CDR1 and CDR2 are MNHEY and SVGEGT. The CDR3 nucleotides are TGTGCCAGCAGGGACCGACTTGACGAAGCTTTCTTT. Translated, it gives CASRDRLDEAFF.

This clonotype was picked up a small number of times. The CDR3 nucleotides read TGCGCCAGCAAGTCGGACTATGCCCGTAAGCAGTACTTC. It yields the protein CASKSDYARKQYF. The rearrangement joins TRBV5-1 to TRBJ2-7, with a tentative D call TRBD2 (6 bases). Trimming pared 6 bases from V and 8 bases from J, leaving 18 bases between. Germline V gene lookup returns CDR1 SGHRS and CDR2 YFSETQ. The CDR3 covers 13 residues.